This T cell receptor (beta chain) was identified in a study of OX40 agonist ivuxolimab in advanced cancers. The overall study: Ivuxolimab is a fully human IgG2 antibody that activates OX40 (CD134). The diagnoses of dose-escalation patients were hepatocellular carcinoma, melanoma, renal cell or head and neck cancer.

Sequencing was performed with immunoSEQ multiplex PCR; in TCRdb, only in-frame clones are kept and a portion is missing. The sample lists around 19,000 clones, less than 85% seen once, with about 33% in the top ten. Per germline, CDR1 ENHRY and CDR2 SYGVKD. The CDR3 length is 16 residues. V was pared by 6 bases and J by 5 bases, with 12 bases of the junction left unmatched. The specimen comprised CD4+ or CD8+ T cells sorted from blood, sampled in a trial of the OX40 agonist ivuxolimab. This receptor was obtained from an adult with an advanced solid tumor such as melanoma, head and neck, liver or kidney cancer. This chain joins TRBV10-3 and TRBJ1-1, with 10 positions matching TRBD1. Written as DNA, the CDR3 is TGTGCCATCAGAGCCCCCGGACAGGGGGATCGGACTGAAGCTTTCTTT. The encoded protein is CAIRAPGQGDRTEAFF.